This T cell receptor (beta chain) emerged from a study of a mutant IDH1 vaccine in newly diagnosed glioma. Study overall: At weeks 1, 3, 5, 7, 11, 15, 19 and 23, patients received a vaccination, eight in all. Patients arrived already treated with radiotherapy, temozolomide, or both, most having had both.

Germline V gene lookup returns CDR1 KGHSH and CDR2 LQKENI. This CDR3 is built from 16 residues. V lost 0 bases and J lost 4; bases outside the gene matches: 7. The method was immunoSEQ multiplex PCR; TCRdb's version includes in-frame clones alone and lacks a portion of them. The data show about 36,000 clones, roughly 80% seen once. Of note for this clone: Antigen: not known.

The time point was: week 11, during vaccination. Doses comprised 300 ug of mutant IDH1 20-mer peptide each, plus topical imiquimod. This material consisted of peripheral blood mononuclear cells (PBMCs), taken from a glioma patient whose treatment included an IDH1 peptide vaccine. The source is a young woman with glioma. Some clones in this sample may be carry-over from other donors' samples. This sequence joins TRBV18 and TRBJ2-3; the match to TRBD2 covers 7 bases. Here the CDR3 DNA reads TGTGCCAGCTCACCACCGGACGGGAGGATAGCAGATACGCAGTATTTT. Translating gives CASSPPDGRIADTQYF.